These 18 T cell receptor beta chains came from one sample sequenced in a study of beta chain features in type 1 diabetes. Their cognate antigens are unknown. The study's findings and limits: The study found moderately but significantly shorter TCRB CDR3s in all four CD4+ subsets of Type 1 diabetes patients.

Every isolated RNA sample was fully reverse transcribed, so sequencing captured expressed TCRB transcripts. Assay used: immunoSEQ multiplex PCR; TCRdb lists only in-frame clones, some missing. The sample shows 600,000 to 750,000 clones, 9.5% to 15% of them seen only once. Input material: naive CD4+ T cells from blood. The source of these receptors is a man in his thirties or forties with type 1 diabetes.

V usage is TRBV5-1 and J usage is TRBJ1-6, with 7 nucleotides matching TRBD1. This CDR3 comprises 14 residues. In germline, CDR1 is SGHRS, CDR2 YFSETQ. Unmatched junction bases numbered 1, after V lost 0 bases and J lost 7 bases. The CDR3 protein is CASSLEGANSPLHF. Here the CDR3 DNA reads TGCGCCAGCAGCTTGGAGGGGGCAAATTCACCCCTCCACTTT.

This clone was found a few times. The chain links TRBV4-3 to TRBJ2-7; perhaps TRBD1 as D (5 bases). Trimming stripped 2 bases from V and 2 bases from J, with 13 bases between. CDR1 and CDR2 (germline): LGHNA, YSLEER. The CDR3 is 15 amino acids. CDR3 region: CASSQRQLATYEQYF. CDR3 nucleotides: TGCGCCAGCAGCCAAAGACAGCTTGCCACCTACGAGCAGTACTTC.

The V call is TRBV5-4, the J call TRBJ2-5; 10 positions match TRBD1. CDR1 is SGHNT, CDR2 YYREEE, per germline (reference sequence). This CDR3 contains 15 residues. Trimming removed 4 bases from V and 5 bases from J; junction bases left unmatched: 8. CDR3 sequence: CASSGRDRGGETQYF. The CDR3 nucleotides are TGTGCCAGCAGCGGCCGGGACAGGGGCGGTGAGACCCAGTACTTC.

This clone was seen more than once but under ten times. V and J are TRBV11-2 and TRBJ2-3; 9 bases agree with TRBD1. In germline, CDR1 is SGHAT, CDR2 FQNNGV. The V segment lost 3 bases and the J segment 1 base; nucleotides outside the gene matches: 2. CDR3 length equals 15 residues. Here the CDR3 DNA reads TGTGCCAGCAGCTTCTACAGGGGGCGCACAGATACGCAGTATTTT. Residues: CASSFYRGRTDTQYF.

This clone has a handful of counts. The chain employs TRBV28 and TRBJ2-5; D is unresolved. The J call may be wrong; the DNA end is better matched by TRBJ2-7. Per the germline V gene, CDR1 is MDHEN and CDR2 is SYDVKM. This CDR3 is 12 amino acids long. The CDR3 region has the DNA TGTGCCAGCAGTCCCCGTGCGATCGAGCAGTACTTC. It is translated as CASSPRAIEQYF.

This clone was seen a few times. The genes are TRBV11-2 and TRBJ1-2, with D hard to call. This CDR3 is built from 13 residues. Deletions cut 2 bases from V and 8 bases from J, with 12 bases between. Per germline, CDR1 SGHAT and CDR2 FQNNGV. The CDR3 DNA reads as TGTGCCAGCAGCTTATTGCGGGCCATCGGCTACACCTTC. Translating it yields CASSLLRAIGYTF.

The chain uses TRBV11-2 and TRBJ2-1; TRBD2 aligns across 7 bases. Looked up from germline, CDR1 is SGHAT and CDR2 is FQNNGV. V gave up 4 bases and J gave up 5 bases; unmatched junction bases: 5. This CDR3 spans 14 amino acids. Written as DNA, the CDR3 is TGTGCCAGCAGCTCCTCACGGGGGGACAATGAGCAGTTCTTC. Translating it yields CASSSSRGDNEQFF.

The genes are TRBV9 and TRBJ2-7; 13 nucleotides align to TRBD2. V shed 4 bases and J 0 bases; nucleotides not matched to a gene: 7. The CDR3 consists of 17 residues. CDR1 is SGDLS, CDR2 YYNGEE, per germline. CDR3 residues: CASSHGLAGADSYEQYF. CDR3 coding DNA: TGTGCCAGCAGCCACGGACTAGCGGGGGCCGACTCCTACGAGCAGTACTTC.

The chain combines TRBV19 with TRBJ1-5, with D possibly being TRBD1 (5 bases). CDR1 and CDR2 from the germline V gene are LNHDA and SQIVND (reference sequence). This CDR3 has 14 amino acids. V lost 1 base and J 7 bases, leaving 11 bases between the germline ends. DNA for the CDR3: TGTGCCAGTAGTATAGGCCGAGGGGAGCAGCCCCAGCATTTT. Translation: CASSIGRGEQPQHF.

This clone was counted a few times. The CDR3 reads CSVEEGPNGPLHF. CDR3 nucleotide sequence: TGCAGCGTTGAGGAAGGGCCAAATGGACCCCTCCACTTT. The gene calls are TRBV29-1 and TRBJ1-6; D ambiguous. Per germline, CDR1 SQVTM and CDR2 ANQGSEA. The CDR3 runs to 13 residues. The germline V and J ends were trimmed by 3 bases and 12 bases, with 15 bases remaining between them.

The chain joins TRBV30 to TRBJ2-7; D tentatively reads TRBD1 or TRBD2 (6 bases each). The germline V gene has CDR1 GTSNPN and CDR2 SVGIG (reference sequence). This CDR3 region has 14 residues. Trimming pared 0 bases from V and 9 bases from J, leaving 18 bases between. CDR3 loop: CAWSVRSGALGQYF. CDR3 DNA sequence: TGTGCCTGGAGTGTCCGCTCGGGGGCCCTAGGGCAGTACTTC.

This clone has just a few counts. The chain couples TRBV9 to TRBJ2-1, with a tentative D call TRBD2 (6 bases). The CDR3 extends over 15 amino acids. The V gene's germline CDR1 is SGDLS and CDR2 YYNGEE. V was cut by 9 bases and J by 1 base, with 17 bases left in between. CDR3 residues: CATSPGGASYNEQFF. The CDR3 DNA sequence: TGTGCCACCTCACCGGGCGGGGCTTCCTACAATGAGCAGTTCTTC.

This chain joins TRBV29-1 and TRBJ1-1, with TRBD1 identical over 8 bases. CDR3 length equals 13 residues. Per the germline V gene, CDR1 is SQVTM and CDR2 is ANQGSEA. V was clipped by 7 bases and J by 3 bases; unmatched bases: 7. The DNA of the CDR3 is TGCAGCGCACGGACAGGGACGGACACTGAAGCTTTCTTT. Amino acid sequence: CSARTGTDTEAFF.

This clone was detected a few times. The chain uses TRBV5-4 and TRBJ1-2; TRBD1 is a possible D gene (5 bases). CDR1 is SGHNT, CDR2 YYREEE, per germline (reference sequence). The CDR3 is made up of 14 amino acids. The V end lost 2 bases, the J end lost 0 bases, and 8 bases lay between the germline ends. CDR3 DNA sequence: TGTGCCAGCAGCTTTGAGGGACCTAACTATGGCTACACCTTC. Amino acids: CASSFEGPNYGYTF.

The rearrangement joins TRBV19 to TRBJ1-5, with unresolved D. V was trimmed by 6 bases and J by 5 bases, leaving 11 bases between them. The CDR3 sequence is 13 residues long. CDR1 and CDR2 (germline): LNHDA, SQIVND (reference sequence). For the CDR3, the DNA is TGTGCCAGTAGCTCGGTGGTAGATCAGCCCCAGCATTTT. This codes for CASSSVVDQPQHF.

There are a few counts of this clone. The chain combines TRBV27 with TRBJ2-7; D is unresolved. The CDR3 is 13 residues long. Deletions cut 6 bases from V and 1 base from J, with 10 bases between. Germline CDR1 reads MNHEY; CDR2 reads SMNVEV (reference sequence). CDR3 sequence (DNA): TGTGCCAGCAGAACGTACGGATCCTACGAGCAGTACTTC. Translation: CASRTYGSYEQYF.

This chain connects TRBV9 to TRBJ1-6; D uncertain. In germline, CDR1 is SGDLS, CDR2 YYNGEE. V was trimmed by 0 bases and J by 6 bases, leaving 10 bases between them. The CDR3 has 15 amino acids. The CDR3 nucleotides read TGTGCCAGCAGCGTAGGCGTACAGCTTAATTCACCCCTCCACTTT. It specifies CASSVGVQLNSPLHF.

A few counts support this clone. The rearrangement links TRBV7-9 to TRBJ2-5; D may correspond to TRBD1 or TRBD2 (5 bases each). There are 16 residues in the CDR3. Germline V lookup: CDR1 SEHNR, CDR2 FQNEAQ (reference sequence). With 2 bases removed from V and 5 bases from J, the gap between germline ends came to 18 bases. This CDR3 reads CASSLSSAGTDETQYF. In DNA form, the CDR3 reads TGTGCCAGCAGCTTAAGCTCGGCAGGGACGGATGAGACCCAGTACTTC. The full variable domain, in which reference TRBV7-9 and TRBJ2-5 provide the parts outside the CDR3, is DTGVSQNPRHKITKRGQNVTFRCDPISEHNRLYWYRQTLGQGPEFLTYFQNEAQLEKSRLLSDRFSAERPKGSFSTLEIQRTEQGDSAMYLCASSLSSAGTDETQYFGPGTRLLVL.